This T cell receptor (beta chain) was sequenced during a study of T cells in Graves' hyperthyroidism and ophthalmopathy. This clonotype was seen only a few times. RNA transcripts served as the template for amplifying TCR beta CDR3 regions. Initially, a first-round RT-PCR of the TCR CDR3 employed the HTBI primer set. TCRdb recomputed calls from the multiplex PCR reads with MiXCR, one row per CDR3 protein. The sample contains 340,000 or so distinct CDR3 sequences, 18% of which appear only once. Hyperthyroidism of Graves' type that showed no ophthalmopathy progression within 18 months was stable. The CDR3 consists of 13 residues. From germline, CDR1 is WNHNN and CDR2 SYGVQD (reference sequence). Unmatched junction bases numbered 0, after V lost 2 bases and J lost 6 bases.

The clonotype was recovered from a woman in her fifties or sixties with Graves' hyperthyroidism. The V and J genes are TRBV10-1 and TRBJ2-3, with 9 bases that match TRBD2. Sequencing input: blood. CDR3 loop: CASSEGTSDTQYF. CDR3 nucleotide sequence: TGCGCCAGCAGTGAGGGGACTAGCGATACGCAGTATTTT.